The rows below give T cell receptor beta chains drawn from one sample of a study of Ad26.COV2.S vaccination and SARS-CoV-2 variants. The method was immunoSEQ multiplex PCR; TCRdb's version includes in-frame clones alone and lacks a portion of them. The data show 400,000 to 450,000 clones, 80% to 95% seen once. The sample in question was peripheral blood, obtained in a trial of Ad26.COV2.S vaccine versus placebo. Receptors originate from a person between 18 and 65 years old who received the Ad26.COV2.S COVID-19 vaccine or a placebo. Each CDR3 is given with its conserved first and last residue. Not every row has a clone size; where given, it reads once, few, many or a size class.

V gene: TRBV4-1; clone size: -; CDR3 protein: CASSQVSSGRGYEQFF
V gene: TRBV5-6; clone size: -; CDR3 protein: CASSFGQSGQPQHF
V gene: TRBV7-2; clone size: once; CDR3 protein: CASSLGSRDTQYF
V gene: TRBV30; clone size: -; CDR3 protein: CAWSYSGTPGDTQYF
V gene: TRBV7-2; clone size: -; CDR3 protein: CASILQGGADTEAFF
V gene: TRBV19; clone size: -; CDR3 protein: CASSTGQNYEQYF
V gene: TRBV30; clone size: -; CDR3 protein: CAWSVRRTGRATNEKLFF
V gene: TRBV10-3; clone size: -; CDR3 protein: CASSNRGEDTEAFF
V gene: TRBV27; clone size: -; CDR3 protein: CASSLYGQGYGYTF
V gene: TRBV7-9; clone size: -; CDR3 protein: CASSSTGGGYEQYF
V gene: TRBV12-3/TRBV12-4; clone size: -; CDR3 protein: CASTKTSTDEQYF
V gene: TRBV4-2; clone size: -; CDR3 protein: CASSQQVGGYTF
V gene: TRBV10-3; clone size: -; CDR3 protein: CAISEPPNWEQYF
V gene: TRBV4-3; clone size: -; CDR3 protein: CASSPYQRLAGSLDTQYF
V gene: TRBV4-3; clone size: many; CDR3 protein: CASSQDASGTRADTQYF
V gene: TRBV21-1; clone size: -; CDR3 protein: CASSRRCSGAKNIQYF
V gene: TRBV6-5; clone size: -; CDR3 protein: CASSYVGNSPLHF
V gene: TRBV6-5; clone size: -; CDR3 protein: CASSYPLGDEQYF
V gene: TRBV18; clone size: -; CDR3 protein: CASSPNGVAYEQYF
V gene: TRBV5-6; clone size: -; CDR3 protein: CASSLLSRDAYEQYF
V gene: TRBV19; clone size: -; CDR3 protein: CASRPLAASYNEQFF
V gene: TRBV7-9; clone size: -; CDR3 protein: CASSFPGTSGRNEQFF
V gene: TRBV4-3; clone size: -; CDR3 protein: CASSLVRGGNYGYTF
V gene: TRBV12-5; clone size: -; CDR3 protein: CASGLFSRDRFSGANVLTF
V gene: TRBV10-3; clone size: -; CDR3 protein: CAIRPGRGGYTF
V gene: TRBV5-4; clone size: few; CDR3 protein: CAYSVGSYEQYF
V gene: TRBV18; clone size: -; CDR3 protein: CASSPMTGIQATGELFF
V gene: TRBV18; clone size: -; CDR3 protein: CASSPLPSGRGKMNEQFF
V gene: TRBV5-6; clone size: -; CDR3 protein: CASSAGTRGRETQYF
V gene: TRBV5-6; clone size: -; CDR3 protein: CASSLVKGPGTEAFF
V gene: TRBV5-1; clone size: -; CDR3 protein: CASSSGLAGLIDTGELFF
V gene: TRBV23-1; clone size: -; CDR3 protein: CASSQSGGRRQTQYF
V gene: TRBV28; clone size: -; CDR3 protein: CASNYRDSYGYTF
V gene: TRBV19; clone size: -; CDR3 protein: CASSIGSSGRNEQFF
V gene: TRBV5-4; clone size: -; CDR3 protein: CASSFRATGAETQYF
V gene: TRBV29-1; clone size: -; CDR3 protein: CSVEGPNLNTEAFF
V gene: TRBV27; clone size: -; CDR3 protein: CASSFLSEGGGTNSPLHF
V gene: TRBV3-1/TRBV3-2; clone size: -; CDR3 protein: CASSQLGTGVGGTEAFF
V gene: TRBV5-6; clone size: -; CDR3 protein: CASSARYSPGEAFF